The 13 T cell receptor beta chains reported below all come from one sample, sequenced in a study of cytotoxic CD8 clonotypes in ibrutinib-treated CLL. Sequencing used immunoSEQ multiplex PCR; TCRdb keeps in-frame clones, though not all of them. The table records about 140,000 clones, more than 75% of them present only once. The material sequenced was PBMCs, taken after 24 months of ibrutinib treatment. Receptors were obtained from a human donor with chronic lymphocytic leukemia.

The CDR3 loop reads CASSTDGHRTDTQYF. The CDR3 region has the DNA TGTGCCAGCAGCACGGACGGACATCGCACAGATACGCAGTATTTT. V and J are TRBV7-2 and TRBJ2-3, with D possibly matching TRBD1 (5 bases). V was clipped by 5 bases and J by 1 base, with 13 bases between them. In germline, CDR1 is SGHTA, CDR2 FQGNSA. This CDR3 region has 15 residues.

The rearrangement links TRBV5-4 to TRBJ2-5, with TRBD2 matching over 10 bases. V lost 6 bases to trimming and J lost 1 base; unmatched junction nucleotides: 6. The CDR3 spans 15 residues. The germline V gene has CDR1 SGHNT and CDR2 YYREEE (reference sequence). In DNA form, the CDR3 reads TGTGCCAGCACCCCTAGCGGGGGCCTCCAAGAGACCCAGTACTTC. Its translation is CASTPSGGLQETQYF. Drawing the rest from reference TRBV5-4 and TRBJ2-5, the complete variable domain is ETGVTQSPTHLIKTRGQQVTLRCSSQSGHNTVSWYQQALGQGPQFIFQYYREEENGRGNFPPRFSGLQFPNYSSELNVNALELDDSALYLCASTPSGGLQETQYFGPGTRLLVL.

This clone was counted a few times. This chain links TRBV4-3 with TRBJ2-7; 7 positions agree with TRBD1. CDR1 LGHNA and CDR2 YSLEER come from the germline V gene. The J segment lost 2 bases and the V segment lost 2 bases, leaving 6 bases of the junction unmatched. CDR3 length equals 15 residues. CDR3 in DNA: TGCGCCAGCAGCCAACAGCCGGGACAGCCCTACGAGCAGTACTTC. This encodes CASSQQPGQPYEQYF.

CDR3 in DNA: TGTGCCAGTCGGACAGGAACCCTGGGGGAGCAGTACTTC. Translation: CASRTGTLGEQYF. The chain combines TRBV19 with TRBJ2-7; the match to TRBD1 covers 7 bases. From germline, CDR1 is LNHDA and CDR2 SQIVND (reference sequence). CDR3 length: 13 amino acids. V shed 8 bases and J 7 bases; nucleotides not matched to a gene: 11.

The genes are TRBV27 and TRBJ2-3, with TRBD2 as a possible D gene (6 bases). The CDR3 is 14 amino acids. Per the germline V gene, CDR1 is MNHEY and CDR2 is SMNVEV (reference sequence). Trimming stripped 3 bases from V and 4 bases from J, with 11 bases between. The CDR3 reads CASSLAGWADTQYF. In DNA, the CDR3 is TGTGCCAGCAGTTTGGCGGGGTGGGCAGATACGCAGTATTTT.

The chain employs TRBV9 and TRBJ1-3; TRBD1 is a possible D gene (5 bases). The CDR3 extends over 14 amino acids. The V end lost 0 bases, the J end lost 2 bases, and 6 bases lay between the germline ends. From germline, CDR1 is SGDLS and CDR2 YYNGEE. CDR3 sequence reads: CASSVGTPGNTIYF. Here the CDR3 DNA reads TGTGCCAGCAGCGTAGGGACACCTGGAAACACCATATATTTT.

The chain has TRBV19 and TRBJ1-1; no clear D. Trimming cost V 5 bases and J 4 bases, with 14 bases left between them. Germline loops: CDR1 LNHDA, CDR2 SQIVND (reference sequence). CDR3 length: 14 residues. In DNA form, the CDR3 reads TGTGCCAGTAGTCGGACCCGACGGGGCACTGAAGCTTTCTTT. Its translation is CASSRTRRGTEAFF.

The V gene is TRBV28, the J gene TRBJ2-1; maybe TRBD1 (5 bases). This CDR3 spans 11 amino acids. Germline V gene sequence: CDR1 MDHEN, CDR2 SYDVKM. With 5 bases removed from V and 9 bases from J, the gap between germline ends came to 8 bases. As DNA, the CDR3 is TGTGCCAGCAGTCTAGGGGTTGAGCAGTTCTTC. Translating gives CASSLGVEQFF.

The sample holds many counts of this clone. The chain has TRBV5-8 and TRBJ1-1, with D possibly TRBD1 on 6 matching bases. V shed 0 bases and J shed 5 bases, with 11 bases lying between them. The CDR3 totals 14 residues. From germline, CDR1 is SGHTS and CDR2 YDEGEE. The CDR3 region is CASSLGGPGTEAFF. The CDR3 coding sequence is TGTGCCAGCAGCTTGGGGGGGCCGGGGACTGAAGCTTTCTTT.

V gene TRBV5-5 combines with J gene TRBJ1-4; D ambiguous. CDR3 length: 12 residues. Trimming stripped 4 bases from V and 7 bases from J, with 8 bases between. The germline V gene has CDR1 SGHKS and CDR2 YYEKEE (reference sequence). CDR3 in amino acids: CASSNRGEKLFF. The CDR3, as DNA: TGTGCCAGCAGCAACCGGGGTGAAAAACTGTTTTTT.

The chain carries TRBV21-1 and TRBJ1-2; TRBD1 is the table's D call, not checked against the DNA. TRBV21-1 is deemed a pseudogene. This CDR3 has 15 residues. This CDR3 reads CASSKGDRGSHGYTF. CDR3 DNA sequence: TGTGCCAGCAGCAAGGGGGACAGGGGATCCCATGGCTACACCTTC.

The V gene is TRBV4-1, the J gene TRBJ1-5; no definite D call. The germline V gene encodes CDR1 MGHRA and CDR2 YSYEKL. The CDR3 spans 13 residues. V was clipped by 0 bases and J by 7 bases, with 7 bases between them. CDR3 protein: CASSQDDRQPQHF. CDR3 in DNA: TGCGCCAGCAGCCAAGACGACCGCCAGCCCCAGCATTTT.

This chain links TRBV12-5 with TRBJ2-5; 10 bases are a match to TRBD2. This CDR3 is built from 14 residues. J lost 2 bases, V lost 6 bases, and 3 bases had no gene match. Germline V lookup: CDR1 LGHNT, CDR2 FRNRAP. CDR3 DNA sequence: TGTGCTAGTGGCCGTAGCGGGGGGCAAGAGACCCAGTACTTC. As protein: CASGRSGGQETQYF.